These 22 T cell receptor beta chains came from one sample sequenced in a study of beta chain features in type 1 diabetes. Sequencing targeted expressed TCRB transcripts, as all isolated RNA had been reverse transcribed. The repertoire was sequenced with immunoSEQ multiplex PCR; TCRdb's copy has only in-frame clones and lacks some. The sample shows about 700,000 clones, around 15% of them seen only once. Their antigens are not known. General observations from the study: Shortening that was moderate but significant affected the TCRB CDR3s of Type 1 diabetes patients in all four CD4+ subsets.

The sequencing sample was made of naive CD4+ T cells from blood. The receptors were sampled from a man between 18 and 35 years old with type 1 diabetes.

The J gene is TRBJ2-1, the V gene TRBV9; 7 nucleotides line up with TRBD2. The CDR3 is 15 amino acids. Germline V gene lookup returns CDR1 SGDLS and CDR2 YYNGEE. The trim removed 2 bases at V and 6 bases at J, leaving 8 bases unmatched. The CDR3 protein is CASSVRRGFGNEQFF. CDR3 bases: TGTGCCAGCAGCGTCAGGCGGGGGTTCGGCAATGAGCAGTTCTTC.

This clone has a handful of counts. For the CDR3, the DNA is TGTGCCAGCAGCTTGTCAGACAGGGATAATTCACCCCTCCACTTT. It is translated as CASSLSDRDNSPLHF. The V gene is TRBV5-6, the J gene TRBJ1-6, with 7 positions matching TRBD1. Germline values: CDR1 SGHDT, CDR2 YYEEEE. The CDR3 is 15 residues long. V shed 1 base, J shed 5 bases, and the junction held 3 bases outside the gene matches. Full variable domain (missing parts from reference TRBV5-6 and TRBJ1-6): DAGVTQSPTHLIKTRGQQVTLRCSPKSGHDTVSWYQQALGQGPQFIFQYYEEEERQRGNFPDRFSGHQFPNYSSELNVNALLLGDSALYLCASSLSDRDNSPLHFGNGTRLTVT.

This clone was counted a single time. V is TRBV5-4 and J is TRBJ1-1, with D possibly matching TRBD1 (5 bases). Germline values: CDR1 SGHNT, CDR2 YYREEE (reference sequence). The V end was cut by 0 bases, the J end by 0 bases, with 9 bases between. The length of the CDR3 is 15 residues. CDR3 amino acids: CASSLEPGMNTEAFF. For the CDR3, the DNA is TGTGCCAGCAGCTTGGAACCAGGGATGAACACTGAAGCTTTCTTT.

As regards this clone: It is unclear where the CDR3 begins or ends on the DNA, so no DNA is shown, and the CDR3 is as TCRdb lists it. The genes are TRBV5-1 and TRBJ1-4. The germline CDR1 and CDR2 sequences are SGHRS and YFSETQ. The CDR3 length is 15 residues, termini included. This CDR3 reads CASSFGPGGDEKLFF.

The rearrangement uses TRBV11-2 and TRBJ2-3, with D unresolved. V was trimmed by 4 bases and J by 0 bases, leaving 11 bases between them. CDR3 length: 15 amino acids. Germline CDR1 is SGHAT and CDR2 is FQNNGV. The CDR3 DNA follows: TGTGCCAGCAGCTCAGCTAGAGATAGCACAGATACGCAGTATTTT. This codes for CASSSARDSTDTQYF.

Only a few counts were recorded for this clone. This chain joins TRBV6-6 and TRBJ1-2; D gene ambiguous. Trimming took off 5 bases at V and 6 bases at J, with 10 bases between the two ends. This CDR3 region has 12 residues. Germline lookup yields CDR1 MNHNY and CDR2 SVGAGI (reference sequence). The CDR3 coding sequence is TGTGCCAGCAGTACCCGGGGTGATGGCTACACCTTC. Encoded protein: CASSTRGDGYTF.

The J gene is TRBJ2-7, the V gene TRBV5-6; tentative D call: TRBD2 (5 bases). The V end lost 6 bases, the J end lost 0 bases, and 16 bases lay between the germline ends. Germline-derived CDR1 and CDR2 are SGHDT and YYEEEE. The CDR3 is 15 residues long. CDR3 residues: CASTRGYGSSYEQYF. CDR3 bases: TGTGCCAGCACCCGAGGGTATGGGAGCTCCTACGAGCAGTACTTC.

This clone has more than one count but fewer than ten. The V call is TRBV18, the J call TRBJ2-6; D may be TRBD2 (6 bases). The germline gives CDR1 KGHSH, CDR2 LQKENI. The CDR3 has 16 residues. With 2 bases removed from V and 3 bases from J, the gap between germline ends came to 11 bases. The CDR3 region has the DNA TGTGCCAGCTCACCAAACGGAGGGTTTGGGGCCAACGTCCTGACTTTC. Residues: CASSPNGGFGANVLTF.

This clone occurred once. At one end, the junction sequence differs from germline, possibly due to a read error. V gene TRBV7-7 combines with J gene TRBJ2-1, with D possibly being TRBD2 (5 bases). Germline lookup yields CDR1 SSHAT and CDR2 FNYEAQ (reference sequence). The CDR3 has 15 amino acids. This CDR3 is CASSLAGESYNEQFF. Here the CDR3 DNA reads TGTGCTAGCAGCTTAGCCGGGGAGTCCTACAATGAGCAGTTCTTC.

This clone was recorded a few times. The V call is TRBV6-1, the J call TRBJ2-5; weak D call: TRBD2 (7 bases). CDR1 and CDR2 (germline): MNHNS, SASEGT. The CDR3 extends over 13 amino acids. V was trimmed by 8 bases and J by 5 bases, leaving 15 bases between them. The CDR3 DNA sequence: TGTGCCAGCCGTTTACAGGGAGGGGAGACCCAGTACTTC. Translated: CASRLQGGETQYF.

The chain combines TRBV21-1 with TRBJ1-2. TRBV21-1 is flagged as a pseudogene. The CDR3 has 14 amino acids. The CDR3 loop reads CASSHILPFYGYTF. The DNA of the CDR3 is TGTGCCAGCAGCCATATTCTACCTTTCTATGGCTACACCTTC.

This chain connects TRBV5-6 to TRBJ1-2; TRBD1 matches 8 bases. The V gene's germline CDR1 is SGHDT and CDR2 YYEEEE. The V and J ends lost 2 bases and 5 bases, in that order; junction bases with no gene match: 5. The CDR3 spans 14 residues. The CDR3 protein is CASSFGQGPYGYTF. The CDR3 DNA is TGTGCCAGCAGCTTTGGACAGGGCCCGTATGGCTACACCTTC.

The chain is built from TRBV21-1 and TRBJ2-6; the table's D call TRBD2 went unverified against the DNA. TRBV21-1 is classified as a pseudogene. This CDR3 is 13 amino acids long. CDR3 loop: CANRAPGANVLTF. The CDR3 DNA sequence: TGTGCCAACAGAGCCCCTGGGGCCAACGTCCTGACTTTC.

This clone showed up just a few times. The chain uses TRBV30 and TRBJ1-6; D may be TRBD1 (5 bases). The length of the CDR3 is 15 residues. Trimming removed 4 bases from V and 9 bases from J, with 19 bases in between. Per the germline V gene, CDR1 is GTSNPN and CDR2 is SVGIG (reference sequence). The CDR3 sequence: CAWNLLRAQGSPLHF. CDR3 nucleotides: TGTGCCTGGAACCTCCTCAGGGCCCAGGGTTCACCCCTCCACTTT.

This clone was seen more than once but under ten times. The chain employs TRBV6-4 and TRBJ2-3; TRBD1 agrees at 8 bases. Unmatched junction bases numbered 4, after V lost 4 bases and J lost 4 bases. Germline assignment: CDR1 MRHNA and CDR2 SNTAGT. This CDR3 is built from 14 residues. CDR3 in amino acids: CASSVQTGADTQYF. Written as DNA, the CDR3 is TGTGCCAGCAGTGTCCAGACAGGGGCAGATACGCAGTATTTT.

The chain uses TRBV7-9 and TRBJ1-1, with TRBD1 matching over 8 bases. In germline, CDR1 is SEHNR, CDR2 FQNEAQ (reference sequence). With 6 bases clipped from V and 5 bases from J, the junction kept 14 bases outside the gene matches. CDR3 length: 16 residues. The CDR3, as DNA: TGTGCCAGCAGTCCGCCAGGGGGCCTAGGAGGAACTGAAGCTTTCTTT. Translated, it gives CASSPPGGLGGTEAFF.

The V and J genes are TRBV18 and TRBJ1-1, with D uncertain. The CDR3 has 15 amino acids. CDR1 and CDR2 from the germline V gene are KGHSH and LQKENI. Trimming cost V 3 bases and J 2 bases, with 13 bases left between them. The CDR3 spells CASSPLSELNTEAFF. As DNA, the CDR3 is TGTGCCAGCTCACCCCTCTCAGAACTAAACACTGAAGCTTTCTTT. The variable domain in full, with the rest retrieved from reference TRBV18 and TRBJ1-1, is NAGVMQNPRHLVRRRGQEARLRCSPMKGHSHVYWYRQLPEEGLKFMVYLQKENIIDESGMPKERFSAEFPKEGPSILRIQQVVRGDSAAYFCASSPLSELNTEAFFGQGTRLTVV.

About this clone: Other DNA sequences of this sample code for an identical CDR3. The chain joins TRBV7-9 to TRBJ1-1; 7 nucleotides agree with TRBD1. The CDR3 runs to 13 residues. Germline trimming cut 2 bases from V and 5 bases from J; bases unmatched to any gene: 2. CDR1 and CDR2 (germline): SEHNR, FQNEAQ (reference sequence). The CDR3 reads CASSLQGGTEAFF. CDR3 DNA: TGTGCCAGCAGCTTACAGGGGGGGACTGAAGCTTTCTTT. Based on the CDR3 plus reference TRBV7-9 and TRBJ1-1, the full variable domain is DTGVSQNPRHKITKRGQNVTFRCDPISEHNRLYWYRQTLGQGPEFLTYFQNEAQLEKSRLLSDRFSAERPKGSFSTLEIQRTEQGDSAMYLCASSLQGGTEAFFGQGTRLTVV.

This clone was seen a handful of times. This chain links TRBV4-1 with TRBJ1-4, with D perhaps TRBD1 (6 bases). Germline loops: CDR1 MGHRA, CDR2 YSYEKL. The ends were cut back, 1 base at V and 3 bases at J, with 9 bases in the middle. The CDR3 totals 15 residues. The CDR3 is CASSQAWTANEKLFF. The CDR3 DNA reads TGCGCCAGCAGCCAAGCCTGGACAGCTAATGAAAAACTGTTTTTT.

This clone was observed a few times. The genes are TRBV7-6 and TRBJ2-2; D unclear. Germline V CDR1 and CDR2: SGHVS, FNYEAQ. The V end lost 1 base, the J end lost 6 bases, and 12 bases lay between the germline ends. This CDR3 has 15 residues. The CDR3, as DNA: TGTGCCAGCAGCTTAGACTCATCCTTTCCCGGGGAGCTGTTTTTT. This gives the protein CASSLDSSFPGELFF.

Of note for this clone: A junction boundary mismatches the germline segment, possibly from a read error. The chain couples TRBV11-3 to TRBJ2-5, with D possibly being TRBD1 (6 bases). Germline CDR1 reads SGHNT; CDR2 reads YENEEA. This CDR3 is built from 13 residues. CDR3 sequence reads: CASSPDRQDTQYF. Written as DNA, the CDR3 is TGTGCCAGCAGCCCCGACAGGCAAGATACCCAGTACTTC.

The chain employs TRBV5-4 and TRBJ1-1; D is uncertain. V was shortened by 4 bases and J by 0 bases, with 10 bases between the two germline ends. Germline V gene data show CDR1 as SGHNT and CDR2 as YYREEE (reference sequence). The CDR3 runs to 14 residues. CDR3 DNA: TGTGCCAGCAGCCCCCCCGGGGTGAACACTGAAGCTTTCTTT. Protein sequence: CASSPPGVNTEAFF.